A single sample gave rise to the 12 T cell receptor beta chains below, sequenced in a study of blood T cell repertoires in COVID-19 (dated by TCRdb to 2018 to 2020). To prepare the library, the immunoSEQ multiplex PCR assay was applied. What TCRdb holds here is the immuneACCESS table cut down to in-frame rearrangements. Part of the clones is not present; checked against another copy, under half of the missing clones reflect an unresolved V gene, and the others are unexplained. A total of about 140,000 clones appear in this sample, under 90% of them only once. The ten largest clonotypes hold 1.5% to 2% of the sample. Sequences were obtained from PBMCs or T cells enriched from blood (not recorded which). These receptors came from a woman aged 18-29 years who had been exposed to COVID-19.

The chain recombines TRBV28 with TRBJ1-2, with no clear D. Germline V lookup: CDR1 MDHEN, CDR2 SYDVKM. The CDR3 totals 14 residues. Trimming pared 1 base from V and 8 bases from J, leaving 14 bases between. The DNA for the CDR3 is TGTGCCAGCAGTTTATCACCTAAAACCTGGGGCTACACCTTC. It is translated as CASSLSPKTWGYTF.

The V gene is TRBV28, the J gene TRBJ2-7, with a tentative D call TRBD1 (6 bases). With 4 bases removed from V and 3 bases from J, the gap between germline ends came to 13 bases. The germline V gene has CDR1 MDHEN and CDR2 SYDVKM. This CDR3 is built from 14 residues. The CDR3 loop reads CASSSGTLYYEQYF. The CDR3 DNA reads TGTGCCAGCAGTTCCGGGACACTATACTACGAGCAGTACTTC.

The genes are TRBV11-2 and TRBJ2-2; TRBD2 matches 7 bases. This CDR3 is built from 16 residues. J lost 1 base, V lost 1 base, and 3 bases had no gene match. Germline-derived CDR1 and CDR2 are SGHAT and FQNNGV. CDR3 in amino acids: CASSLVGGWNTGELFF. DNA of the CDR3: TGTGCCAGCAGCTTAGTGGGGGGGTGGAACACCGGGGAGCTGTTTTTT.

The chain combines TRBV7-9 with TRBJ1-4, with TRBD1 matching 9 bases. CDR1 is SEHNR, CDR2 FQNEAQ, per germline (reference sequence). This CDR3 region has 16 residues. Unmatched junction bases numbered 6, after V lost 0 bases and J lost 7 bases. In DNA form, the CDR3 reads TGTGCCAGCAGCTTAGCAGGACAGGGGAGTAGTGAAAAACTGTTTTTT. Its protein is CASSLAGQGSSEKLFF. The complete variable domain, with remaining parts taken from reference TRBV7-9 and TRBJ1-4, reads DTGVSQNPRHKITKRGQNVTFRCDPISEHNRLYWYRQTLGQGPEFLTYFQNEAQLEKSRLLSDRFSAERPKGSFSTLEIQRTEQGDSAMYLCASSLAGQGSSEKLFFGSGTQLSVL.

The CDR3 region has the DNA TGTGCCAGCGACACATTGAGCACTGAAGCTTTCTTT. Translation: CASDTLSTEAFF. The V and J genes are TRBV28 and TRBJ1-1; D unresolved. The CDR3 is 12 residues long. Trimming stripped 8 bases from V and 4 bases from J, with 11 bases between. Germline CDR1 MDHEN, CDR2 SYDVKM.

The J gene is TRBJ1-1, the V gene TRBV5-1; TRBD1 matches at 7 bases. V dropped 0 bases and J dropped 1; count of bases not matched to a gene: 6. The CDR3 runs to 16 residues. Germline assignment: CDR1 SGHRS and CDR2 YFSETQ. CDR3: CASSLAQGVGNTEAFF. For the CDR3, the DNA is TGCGCCAGCAGCTTGGCCCAGGGGGTCGGGAACACTGAAGCTTTCTTT.

DNA for the CDR3: TGTGCCAGCAGCCCTCTGCGGCTAAAGAACAATGAGCAGTTCTTC. Amino acid sequence: CASSPLRLKNNEQFF. This chain connects TRBV7-8 to TRBJ2-1, with D hard to call. CDR1 and CDR2 (germline): SGHVS, FQNEAQ. The CDR3 consists of 15 residues. V shed 5 bases and J shed 5 bases, with 16 bases lying between them.

This rearrangement joins TRBV5-1 to TRBJ2-3; D remains unclear. Trimming took off 0 bases at V and 5 bases at J, with 10 bases between the two ends. The CDR3 sequence is 14 residues long. Germline V gives CDR1 SGHRS, CDR2 YFSETQ. CDR3 coding DNA: TGCGCCAGCAGCTTGGAGTCTAGAGGAGATACGCAGTATTTT. Translating it yields CASSLESRGDTQYF. The variable domain in full, completed from reference TRBV5-1 and TRBJ2-3, reads KAGVTQTPRYLIKTRGQQVTLSCSPISGHRSVSWYQQTPGQGLQFLFEYFSETQRNKGNFPGRFSGRQFSNSRSEMNVSTLELGDSALYLCASSLESRGDTQYFGPGTRLTVL.

This chain joins TRBV5-8 and TRBJ1-3; D is unclear. Trimming took off 5 bases at V and 1 base at J, with 4 bases between the two ends. The CDR3 spans 12 residues. Germline CDR1 reads SGHTS; CDR2 reads YDEGEE. The CDR3 DNA reads as TGTGCCAGCAGTACTTCTGGAAACACCATATATTTT. Residues: CASSTSGNTIYF.

This chain connects TRBV19 to TRBJ1-2, with TRBD1 matching over 7 bases. Unmatched junction bases numbered 5, after V lost 2 bases and J lost 5 bases. The CDR3 covers 14 residues. Germline-derived CDR1 and CDR2 are LNHDA and SQIVND (reference sequence). CDR3 coding DNA: TGTGCCAGTAGTATAAAGGGGGCTGCGTATGGCTACACCTTC. Its translation is CASSIKGAAYGYTF.

The rearrangement joins TRBV19 to TRBJ2-7, with D perhaps matching TRBD1 (6 bases). Trimming stripped 5 bases from V and 2 bases from J, with 16 bases between. The germline V gene encodes CDR1 LNHDA and CDR2 SQIVND (reference sequence). CDR3 size: 15 residues. For the CDR3, the DNA is TGTGCCAGTAGTGGGTCGGACAGTCTTGCCTACGAGCAGTACTTC. This encodes CASSGSDSLAYEQYF.

The V and J genes are TRBV25-1 and TRBJ2-2, with D tentatively TRBD1 (6 bases). The CDR3 totals 14 residues. CDR1 and CDR2 (germline): MGHDK, SYGVNS. Trimming pared 6 bases from V and 3 bases from J, leaving 11 bases between. The CDR3 sequence: CASSQGSDTGELFF. The CDR3 nucleotides read TGTGCCAGCAGCCAGGGGTCGGACACCGGGGAGCTGTTTTTT.